A selection of T cell receptor beta chains follows, all from one sample in a study of blood T cell repertoires in COVID-19. TCRdb keeps only in-frame clones here, not all; method: immunoSEQ multiplex PCR. The sample holds approximately 59,000 clones, approximately 81% seen once. Sequencing used peripheral blood. The receptors come from a man between 35 and 55 years old with active COVID-19. The CDR3 runs from the conserved cysteine through the conserved F or W. A D gene is named only where the DNA matches it firmly. Only some rows state a clone size, as once, few, many or a class for expanded clones.

d_gene	j_gene	abundance	v_gene	CDR3nt	CDR3aa
-	TRBJ1-1	few	TRBV5-5	TGTGCCAGCAGCTTGGCGGGAGTAGACACTGAAGCTTTCTTT	CASSLAGVDTEAFF
TRBD1	TRBJ2-7	-	TRBV28	TGTGCCAGCAGTGGGGAGACAGGGCCGTTTTCCTACGAGCAGTACTTC	CASSGETGPFSYEQYF
TRBD1	TRBJ1-1	-	TRBV10-1	TGCGCCAGCGCGTCGACAGGGAGTACTGAAGCTTTCTTT	CASASTGSTEAFF
-	TRBJ1-1	-	TRBV7-9	TGTGCCAGCAGCTTAGCGGAGGGGCGAACTGAAGCTTTCTTT	CASSLAEGRTEAFF
-	TRBJ2-3	once	TRBV5-1	TGCGCCAGCAGCTTGATAAGCGGCTGGGATACGCAGTATTTT	CASSLISGWDTQYF
-	TRBJ1-1	-	TRBV5-8	TGTGCCAGCAGCCTGCCGGGAGCCGCCATTTGGAACACTGAAGCTTTCTTT	CASSLPGAAIWNTEAFF
-	TRBJ2-7	-	TRBV18	TGTGCCAGCTCACCGTCCTTAGACTACGAGCAGTACTTC	CASSPSLDYEQYF
TRBD1	TRBJ2-2	-	TRBV7-3	TGTGCCAGCAGCTTAACAGGGGGCGCGAACACCGGGGAGCTGTTTTTT	CASSLTGGANTGELFF
TRBD1	TRBJ1-5	-	TRBV19	TGTGCCAGTAGTTGGACAGGGGAGAATCAGCCCCAGCATTTT	CASSWTGENQPQHF
TRBD2	TRBJ2-1	-	TRBV5-4	TGTGCCAGCAGCGCGGGGGGGAGCTCTTCCTACAATGAGCAGTTCTTC	CASSAGGSSSYNEQFF
TRBD2	TRBJ2-2	-	TRBV9	TGTGCCAGCAGCGTACGGACTAGCGGGAGCGCCGGGGAGCTGTTTTTT	CASSVRTSGSAGELFF
TRBD1	TRBJ1-2	-	TRBV29-1	TGCAGCGTTGAAGGACAGGGTAGAGGGGGCTACACCTTC	CSVEGQGRGGYTF
-	TRBJ1-3	once	TRBV5-6	TGTGCCAGCAGCTTGGTAGGAGGGGCGATAACGGGGAGAAACACCATATATTTT	CASSLVGGAITGRNTIYF
-	TRBJ2-7	-	TRBV6-1	TGTGCCAGCAGTGAGCGGGGTGGGTGGTACGAGCAGTACTTC	CASSERGGWYEQYF
-	TRBJ2-7	large	TRBV6-5	TGTGCCACCTACCGACAGGCCTCTGGCGAGCAGTACTTC	CATYRQASGEQYF
-	TRBJ2-5	-	TRBV7-9	TGTGCCAGCAGCCCCCGCGACAGACACCAAGAGACCCAGTACTTC	CASSPRDRHQETQYF
TRBD2	TRBJ2-7	-	TRBV4-1	TGCGCCAGCAGCCCCTACTTTTTAACCGGGACTAGCTACGAGCAGTACTTC	CASSPYFLTGTSYEQYF
-	TRBJ2-2	-	TRBV5-1	TGCGCCAGCAGCGTTCAGGGGAGAGGGACCGGGGAGCTGTTTTTT	CASSVQGRGTGELFF
TRBD1	TRBJ1-2	-	TRBV6-2/TRBV6-3	TGTGCCAGCAGTCCCGACAGGGTTGAGTACTATGGCTACACCTTC	CASSPDRVEYYGYTF
-	TRBJ1-2	-	TRBV7-8	TGTGCCAGCAGCTTAGAAAGGACACGCTATGGCTACACCTTC	CASSLERTRYGYTF
TRBD2	TRBJ2-7	few	TRBV7-3	TGTGCCACCTGCGTAGTAGCGGGGAGAGAGCAGTACTTC	CATCVVAGREQYF
-	TRBJ2-3	few	TRBV20-1	TGCAGTGCTAGTGTTCTCGAGGGTTTCACAGATACGCAGTATTTT	CSASVLEGFTDTQYF
TRBD2	TRBJ2-2	-	TRBV7-2	TGTGCCAGCACAGGGACTAGCGGTAGGACGAACACCGGGGAGCTGTTTTTT	CASTGTSGRTNTGELFF
-	TRBJ2-1	-	TRBV7-2	TGTGCCAGCAGCCCAATACCGGGGGATAGGGAGCAGTTCTTC	CASSPIPGDREQFF
-	TRBJ2-5	once	TRBV7-2	TGTGCCAGCAGCCCGATGGACAGAGTCGAGACCCAGTACTTC	CASSPMDRVETQYF
-	TRBJ2-2	-	TRBV5-1	TGCGCCAGCAGCGGAGGGACAGTACCGCTGGCGGGGGAGCTGTTTTTT	CASSGGTVPLAGELFF
TRBD1	TRBJ2-7	-	TRBV6-5	TGTGCCAGCAGCCGACAGGGACCCACGGGCTACGAGCAGTACTTC	CASSRQGPTGYEQYF
-	TRBJ2-3	-	TRBV20-1	TGCAGCGCGGATACGCAGTATTTT	CSADTQYF
-	TRBJ2-7	-	TRBV11-2	TGTGCCAGCAGCTTACTGGACTTCTCCTACGAGCAGTACTTC	CASSLLDFSYEQYF
TRBD1	TRBJ1-3	-	TRBV18	TGTGCCAGCTCACCGTATGTCCTCGGGACAGCCTCTGGAAACACCATATATTTT	CASSPYVLGTASGNTIYF
-	TRBJ1-2	few	TRBV7-2	TGTGCCAGCAGCTTAATTTTCCGGAGCTATGGCTACACCTTC	CASSLIFRSYGYTF
-	TRBJ2-7	-	TRBV14	TGTGCCAGCAGCCCTGACTGGGGGGTCGAGCAGTACTTC	CASSPDWGVEQYF
TRBD2	TRBJ2-3	-	TRBV24-1	TGTGCCACCAGTGATTTGTCTAGCGGTAGCACAGATACGCAGTATTTT	CATSDLSSGSTDTQYF
TRBD2	TRBJ2-7	-	TRBV10-3	TGTGCCATCAGAGGGACTAGCGGGAGAGTCTACGAGCAGTACTTC	CAIRGTSGRVYEQYF
TRBD2	TRBJ2-7	-	TRBV4-2	TGTGCCAGCAGCCAAGTGGGGGGGGATCGGTACGAGCAGTACTTC	CASSQVGGDRYEQYF
-	TRBJ1-1	once	TRBV5-1	TGCGCCACCTCGTCCGTGGGGGCGGCGAACACTGAAGCTTTCTTT	CATSSVGAANTEAFF
TRBD1	TRBJ2-7	-	TRBV5-4	TGTGCCAGCAGCCTAGGACAGGGTCTAGCCTACGAGCAGTACTTC	CASSLGQGLAYEQYF
TRBD1	TRBJ1-2	once	TRBV2	TGTGCCAGCTCCATCGGACAGGGCGCTTATGGCTACACCTTC	CASSIGQGAYGYTF
TRBD1	TRBJ2-3	-	TRBV7-9	TGTGCCAGCAGCCCTGGACAGGGGATGGCAGATACGCAGTATTTT	CASSPGQGMADTQYF
TRBD2	TRBJ2-1	-	TRBV9	TGTGCCAGCAGCGTATCGGAGTGGACTAGCGGATACAATGAGCAGTTCTTC	CASSVSEWTSGYNEQFF
-	TRBJ1-2	-	TRBV20-1	TGCAGTGGCCGGCAGGATTATGGCTACACCTTC	CSGRQDYGYTF
TRBD2	TRBJ2-3	-	TRBV3-1/TRBV3-2	TGTGCCAGCAGCCTGCCCGGGACTAGCGGGAGGGCGGGCACAGATACGCAGTATTTT	CASSLPGTSGRAGTDTQYF
TRBD2	TRBJ2-5	-	TRBV13	TGTGCCAGCAGCGATAGCGGGAGGGGTGGGGAGACCCAGTACTTC	CASSDSGRGGETQYF
-	TRBJ2-3	-	TRBV5-4	TGTGCCAGCAGCCTATCCCCCCTAGCGACTAGCACAGATACGCAGTATTTT	CASSLSPLATSTDTQYF
TRBD1	TRBJ1-3	-	TRBV2	TGTGCCAGCAGTGGGGGTCTCTCAGGGGGCACCATATATTTT	CASSGGLSGGTIYF
-	TRBJ2-3	few	TRBV7-9	TGTGCCAGCAGCTCGCCGGAGGTCACAGATACGCAGTATTTT	CASSSPEVTDTQYF
-	TRBJ1-1	-	TRBV9	TGTGCCAGCAGCGTAGGGATGGTGGAGGGGACTGAAGCTTTCTTT	CASSVGMVEGTEAFF
-	TRBJ1-1	-	TRBV6-5	TGTGCCAGCAGTTACAGGGGGGGTACTGAAGCTTTCTTT	CASSYRGGTEAFF
-	TRBJ2-3	-	TRBV5-1	-	CASSTSVGGDTQYF
-	TRBJ1-2	-	TRBV30	TGTGCCTGGAACAGGGCCTCTCCTGGCTACACCTTC	CAWNRASPGYTF
-	TRBJ2-7	-	TRBV21-1	TGTGCCAGCAGCAAAGTGGCGGGACAGGTTCCCTACGAGCAGTACTTC	CASSKVAGQVPYEQYF
TRBD1	TRBJ1-2	-	TRBV29-1	TGCAGCGTTGAAAGGTTTCAGGCAGGGGGCTTCGGGGACTATGGCTACACCTTC	CSVERFQAGGFGDYGYTF